These 17 T cell receptor beta chains were sequenced from one sample in a study of blood T cell repertoires in COVID-19. Here immunoSEQ multiplex PCR was the method, and the copy in TCRdb shows in-frame clones only, minus some. The repertoire includes tens of thousands of clones, roughly 85% of them detected once, and more than 25% sits in the top ten. Sample: peripheral blood. The receptors were gathered from a man in his 60s with active or convalescent COVID-19.

This clone appeared once. The chain carries TRBV28 and TRBJ1-4; 7 bases are shared with TRBD1. The CDR3 contains 14 residues. The V gene's germline CDR1 is MDHEN and CDR2 SYDVKM. Trimming removed 5 bases from V and 8 bases from J; junction bases left unmatched: 8. CDR3 nucleotides: TGTGCCAGCAGTCCCGGGACAGTTGGCGAAAAACTGTTTTTT. Its translation is CASSPGTVGEKLFF.

The chain couples TRBV10-1 to TRBJ1-1; D might be TRBD1 (6 bases). V was pared by 5 bases and J by 1 base, with 17 bases between. The germline CDR1 and CDR2 sequences are WNHNN and SYGVQD (reference sequence). The CDR3 is 16 amino acids. CDR3 region: CASSLEQGAGNTEAFF. The CDR3 nucleotides are TGCGCCAGCAGTTTAGAACAGGGCGCGGGGAACACTGAAGCTTTCTTT.

This clone was found a few times. V usage is TRBV2 and J usage is TRBJ1-2, with TRBD1 matching over 8 bases. The germline gives CDR1 SNHLY, CDR2 FYNNEI. The CDR3 extends over 13 amino acids. J lost 8 bases, V lost 6 bases, and 8 bases had no gene match. The CDR3 DNA reads TGTGCCAGCAGCTTTGGACAGGGTAACGGCTACACCTTC. Encoded protein: CASSFGQGNGYTF.

The V and J genes are TRBV24-1 and TRBJ2-3; D may be TRBD2 (7 bases). The CDR3 is 18 amino acids. The ends were cut back, 0 bases at V and 5 bases at J, with 20 bases in the middle. Germline-derived CDR1 and CDR2 are KGHDR and SFDVKD. The CDR3 sequence: CATSDLQKSGGALDTQYF. CDR3 nucleotides: TGTGCCACCAGTGATTTGCAAAAGAGTGGGGGGGCGCTAGATACGCAGTATTTT.

This clone was recorded many times. The J gene is TRBJ2-7, the V gene TRBV19; the D gene is possibly TRBD1 (6 bases). V lost 4 bases, J lost 0 bases, and 7 bases lay in between. The CDR3 totals 13 residues. Germline CDR1 reads LNHDA; CDR2 reads SQIVND (reference sequence). The CDR3, as DNA: TGTGCCAGTAGTAGGACAGTCTCCTACGAGCAGTACTTC. Amino acid sequence: CASSRTVSYEQYF.

V is TRBV6-5 and J is TRBJ2-3; the D is unclear. V shed 7 bases and J shed 8 bases, with 10 bases lying between them. The CDR3 sequence is 11 residues long. Per germline, CDR1 MNHEY and CDR2 SVGAGI. The CDR3 loop is CASTSGFTQYF. CDR3 bases: TGTGCCAGCACCTCCGGGTTTACGCAGTATTTT.

CDR3 nucleotide sequence: TGTGCCATCAGAGACAGGGGCAATGAAGAAAAACTGTTTTTT. Encoded protein: CAIRDRGNEEKLFF. This chain uses TRBV10-3 with TRBJ1-4; 8 bases line up with TRBD1. V shed 6 bases and J 8 bases; nucleotides not matched to a gene: 8. The CDR3 has 14 amino acids. Germline V gene lookup returns CDR1 ENHRY and CDR2 SYGVKD.

Comments on this clone: At the DNA level, this CDR3 is encoded by other sequences in the same sample as well. The J gene is TRBJ1-4, the V gene TRBV29-1; the D is unclear. Germline lookup yields CDR1 SQVTM and CDR2 ANQGSEA. V was trimmed by 5 bases and J by 4 bases, leaving 2 bases between them. CDR3 length: 10 residues. The CDR3 sequence is CSVRNEKLFF. CDR3 DNA: TGCAGCGTTCGTAATGAAAAACTGTTTTTT. The variable domain in full, completed from reference TRBV29-1 and TRBJ1-4, reads SAVISQKPSRDICQRGTSLTIQCQVDSQVTMMFWYRQQPGQSLTLIATANQGSEATYESGFVIDKFPISRPNLTFSTLTVSNMSPEDSSIYLCSVRNEKLFFGSGTQLSVL.

This chain links TRBV5-4 with TRBJ1-2; 7 bases line up with TRBD1. The V gene's germline CDR1 is SGHNT and CDR2 YYREEE (reference sequence). The CDR3 extends over 14 amino acids. Trimming removed 4 bases from V and 4 bases from J; junction bases left unmatched: 7. CDR3 DNA sequence: TGTGCCAGCAGCCAAGTACAGGGGAGCTATGGCTACACCTTC. It encodes CASSQVQGSYGYTF.

The chain links TRBV3-1 (or the pseudogene TRBV3-2) to TRBJ2-7, with D possibly TRBD1 on 6 matching bases. CDR3 length: 18 residues. The germline V gene encodes CDR1 LGHDT and CDR2 YNNKEL (reference sequence). V was clipped by 4 bases and J by 1 base, with 23 bases between them. The DNA for the CDR3 is TGTGCCAGCAGCCCTAGGGGCATAACCGGGACATATTCCTACGAGCAGTACTTC. Protein: CASSPRGITGTYSYEQYF.

The rearrangement joins TRBV5-6 to TRBJ1-6, with a weak D call TRBD1 (5 bases). Trimming shortened V by 2 bases and J by 2 bases, and 11 bases separated the two germline ends. The germline V gene has CDR1 SGHDT and CDR2 YYEEEE. The CDR3 sequence is 16 residues long. The CDR3 nucleotides are TGTGCCAGCAGCTTTGGGGGGGGGACCTATAATTCACCCCTCCACTTT. Amino acid sequence: CASSFGGGTYNSPLHF.

A word on this clone: A junction boundary mismatches the germline segment, possibly from a read error. The chain couples TRBV19 to TRBJ2-3; 11 nucleotides align to TRBD2. CDR1 and CDR2 from the germline V gene are LNHDA and SQIVND (reference sequence). The CDR3 runs 15 residues. DNA of the CDR3: TGTGCCAGTAATATACTAGCGGGGGCTGCAGATACGCAGTATTTT. This encodes CASNILAGAADTQYF.

J is TRBJ2-7 and V is TRBV19; a weak D match, TRBD2 (5 bases). Trimming stripped 5 bases from V and 2 bases from J, with 10 bases between. The CDR3 covers 13 residues. CDR1 is LNHDA and CDR2 is SQIVND in the germline V gene (reference sequence). The CDR3 nucleotides are TGTGCCAGTAGTGTCGGACTCGCCTACGAGCAGTACTTC. Translated: CASSVGLAYEQYF.

The chain links TRBV5-1 to TRBJ2-5; 8 nucleotides match TRBD2. Trimming took 1 base from V and 0 from J; bases not matched to a gene: 2. CDR1 is SGHRS and CDR2 is YFSETQ in the germline V gene. The CDR3 has 15 residues. The CDR3 sequence is CASSLLGGDQETQYF. The CDR3 DNA sequence: TGCGCCAGCAGCTTGCTCGGGGGGGACCAAGAGACCCAGTACTTC.

This clone was found once. The V call is TRBV3-1 (or the pseudogene TRBV3-2), the J call TRBJ1-1, with 9 bases fitting TRBD1. Germline V gene data show CDR1 as LGHDT and CDR2 as YNNKEL (reference sequence). CDR3 length: 14 amino acids. V shed 1 base, J shed 8 bases, and the junction held 5 bases outside the gene matches. In DNA, the CDR3 is TGTGCCAGCAGCCAAGTTGTAGGGACAGGGGAAGCTTTCTTT. This gives the protein CASSQVVGTGEAFF.

As regards this clone: The sample has other DNA sequences that encode this CDR3 too. The DNA of the CDR3 is TGTGCCAGCAGTTACTCAACTAGCGGGACGTACGAGCAGTACTTC. It yields the protein CASSYSTSGTYEQYF. The chain carries TRBV6-2 or TRBV6-3 and TRBJ2-7; 10 positions agree with TRBD2. The length of the CDR3 is 15 residues. The V segment lost 0 bases and the J segment 4 bases; nucleotides outside the gene matches: 3. CDR1 is MNHEY, CDR2 SVGEGT, per germline.

CDR3 loop: CAISDRTGVHEQYF. CDR3 DNA sequence: TGTGCCATCAGTGACAGGACAGGGGTGCACGAGCAGTACTTC. The chain combines TRBV10-3 with TRBJ2-7, with 9 bases lining up with TRBD1. This CDR3 region has 14 residues. V shed 3 bases, J shed 5 bases, and the junction held 5 bases outside the gene matches. The germline CDR1 and CDR2 sequences are ENHRY and SYGVKD.